The T cell receptor (beta chain) under discussion was sequenced for a study of T cells after posttransplantation cyclophosphamide. Repertoires were generated with immunoSEQ multiplex PCR, while TCRdb's copy carries only in-frame clones and drops some. The repertoire holds 47,000 or so clones, with 85% to 95% as singletons. The related graft donor's blood sample was taken on the day of bone marrow donation. Trimming at V came to 1 base and at J to 2 bases, leaving 3 bases not matched to a gene. The V gene's germline CDR1 is SGHRS and CDR2 YFSETQ. This CDR3 region has 15 residues. The source material was PBMCs. V gene TRBV5-1 combines with J gene TRBJ1-5; 7 bases map to TRBD1. This receptor was taken from a woman between 50 and 59 years old in good health and a related stem cell transplant donor. CDR3 in amino acids: CASSLSGGGNQPQHF. DNA of the CDR3: TGCGCCAGCAGCTTGTCAGGGGGTGGCAATCAGCCCCAGCATTTT.